This TCR beta chain was obtained from a study of CD8+CD57+ T cells in acquired aplastic anemia. The study's findings and limits: It was found that twenty-nine CD8+ CDR3 sequences were shared between patients and controls. Any difference that existed in CD8+ Simpson's diversity between patients and controls was not significant.

This clonotype was recorded many times. As yet, its antigen is unknown. TCR beta VDJ and CDR3 profiles were obtained from a genomic DNA template. TCRdb re-called the reads with MiXCR, one entry per CDR3 protein. The table lists 130,000 or so distinct CDR3 sequences, roughly 40% of them singletons. V was trimmed by 0 bases and J by 4 bases, leaving 9 bases between them. Germline V gene sequence: CDR1 SGDLS, CDR2 YYNGEE. This CDR3 spans 14 amino acids. CD8+CD57+ cell expansion, shown by flow cytometry, had occurred in the patients selected for sequencing. Among the patients, all had severe acquired aplastic anemia. At blood sampling, none of the patients had yet received therapy.

Sequenced: sorted CD4+, CD8+, or CD8+CD57+ T cells (not recorded which) from PBMCs. This TCR was recovered from a human donor with aplastic anemia. The chain links TRBV9 to TRBJ2-3; D may be TRBD1 (5 bases). CDR3 residues: CASSVGGISDTQYF. CDR3 coding DNA: TGTGCCAGCAGCGTAGGGGGCATTTCAGATACGCAGTATTTT.